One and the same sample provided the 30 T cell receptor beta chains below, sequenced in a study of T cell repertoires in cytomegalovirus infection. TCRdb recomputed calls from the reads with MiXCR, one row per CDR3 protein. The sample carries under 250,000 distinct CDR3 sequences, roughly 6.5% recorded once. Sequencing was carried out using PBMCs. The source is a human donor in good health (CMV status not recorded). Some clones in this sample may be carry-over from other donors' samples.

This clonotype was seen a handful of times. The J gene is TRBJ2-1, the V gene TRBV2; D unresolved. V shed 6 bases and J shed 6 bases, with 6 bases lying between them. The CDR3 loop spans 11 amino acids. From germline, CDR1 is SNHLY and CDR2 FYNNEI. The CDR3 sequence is CASRVGNEQFF. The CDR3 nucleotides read TGTGCCAGCAGGGTGGGCAATGAGCAGTTCTTC.

The CDR3 loop is CASSQDRGGDIQYF. As DNA, the CDR3 is TGCGCCAGCAGCCAAGATCGAGGGGGAGACATTCAGTACTTC. The gene calls are TRBV4-1 and TRBJ2-4; TRBD1 might be the D (6 bases). Germline V gives CDR1 MGHRA, CDR2 YSYEKL. CDR3 length: 14 residues. The germline V and J ends were trimmed by 0 bases and 8 bases, with 11 bases remaining between them.

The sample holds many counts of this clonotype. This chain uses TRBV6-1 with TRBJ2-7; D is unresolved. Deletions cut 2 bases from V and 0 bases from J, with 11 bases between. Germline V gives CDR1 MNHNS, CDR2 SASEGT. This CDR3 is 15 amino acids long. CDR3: CASSETQLSSYEQYF. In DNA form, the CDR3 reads TGTGCCAGCAGTGAAACACAGCTCAGCTCCTACGAGCAGTACTTC.

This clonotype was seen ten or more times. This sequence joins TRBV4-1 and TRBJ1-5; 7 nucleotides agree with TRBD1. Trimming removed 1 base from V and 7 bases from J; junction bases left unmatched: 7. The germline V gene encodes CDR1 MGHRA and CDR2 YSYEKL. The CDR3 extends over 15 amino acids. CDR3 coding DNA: TGCGCCAGCAGCCAAGCGGAACAGGGGATGCAGCCCCAGCATTTT. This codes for CASSQAEQGMQPQHF.

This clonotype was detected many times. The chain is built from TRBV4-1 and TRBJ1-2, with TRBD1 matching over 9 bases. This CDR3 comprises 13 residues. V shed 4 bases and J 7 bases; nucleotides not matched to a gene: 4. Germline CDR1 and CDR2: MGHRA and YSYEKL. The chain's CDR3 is CASSLGQGTGYTF. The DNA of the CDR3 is TGCGCCAGCAGCCTGGGACAGGGAACTGGCTACACCTTC.

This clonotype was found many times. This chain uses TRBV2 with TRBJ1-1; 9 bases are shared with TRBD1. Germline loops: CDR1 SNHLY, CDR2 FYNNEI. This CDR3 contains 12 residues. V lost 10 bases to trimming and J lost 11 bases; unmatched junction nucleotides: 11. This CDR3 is CATSGDRGDAFF. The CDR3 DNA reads TGTGCCACATCTGGAGACAGGGGGGACGCTTTCTTT.

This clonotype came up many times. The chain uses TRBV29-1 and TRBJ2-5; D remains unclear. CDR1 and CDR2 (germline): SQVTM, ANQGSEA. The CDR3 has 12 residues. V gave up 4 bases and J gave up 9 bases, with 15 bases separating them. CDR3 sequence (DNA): TGCAGCGTTGGTTATTGGCAGGCGTCCCAGTACTTC. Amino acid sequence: CSVGYWQASQYF.

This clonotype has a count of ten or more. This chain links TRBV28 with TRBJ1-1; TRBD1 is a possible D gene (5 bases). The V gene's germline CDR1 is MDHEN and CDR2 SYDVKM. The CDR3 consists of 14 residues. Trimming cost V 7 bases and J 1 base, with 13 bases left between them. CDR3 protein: CASKYGGENTEAFF. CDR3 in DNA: TGTGCCAGCAAATACGGGGGGGAGAACACTGAAGCTTTCTTT.

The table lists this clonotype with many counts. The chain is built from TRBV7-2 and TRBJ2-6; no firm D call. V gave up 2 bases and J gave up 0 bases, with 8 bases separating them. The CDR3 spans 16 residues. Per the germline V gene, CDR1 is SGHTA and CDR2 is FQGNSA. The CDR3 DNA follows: TGTGCCAGCAGCTTACAGGTTGACTCTGGGGCCAACGTCCTGACTTTC. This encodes CASSLQVDSGANVLTF.

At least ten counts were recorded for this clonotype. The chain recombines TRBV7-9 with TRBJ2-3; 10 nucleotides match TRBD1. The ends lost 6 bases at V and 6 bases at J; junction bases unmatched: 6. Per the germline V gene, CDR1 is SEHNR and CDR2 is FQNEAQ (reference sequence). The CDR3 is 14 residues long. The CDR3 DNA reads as TGTGCCAGCAGGCCTGACAGGGGGCAGGATACGCAGTATTTT. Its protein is CASRPDRGQDTQYF.

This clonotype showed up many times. The CDR3 nucleotides are TGTGCCAGCAGCTTGGGGGGCAGTGCCCTTTCCTACAATGAGCAGTTCTTC. This codes for CASSLGGSALSYNEQFF. The chain employs TRBV5-5 and TRBJ2-1; TRBD1 might be the D (5 bases). The CDR3 runs to 17 residues. V dropped 0 bases and J dropped 1 base, with 14 bases sitting between them. Germline assignment: CDR1 SGHKS and CDR2 YYEKEE (reference sequence). The variable domain in full, completed from reference TRBV5-5 and TRBJ2-1, reads DAGVTQSPTHLIKTRGQQVTLRCSPISGHKSVSWYQQVLGQGPQFIFQYYEKEERGRGNFPDRFSARQFPNYSSELNVNALLLGDSALYLCASSLGGSALSYNEQFFGPGTRLTVL.

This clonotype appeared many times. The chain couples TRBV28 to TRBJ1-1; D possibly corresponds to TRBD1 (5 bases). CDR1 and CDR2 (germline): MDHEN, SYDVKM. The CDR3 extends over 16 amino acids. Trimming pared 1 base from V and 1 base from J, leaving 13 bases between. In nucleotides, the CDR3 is TGTGCCAGCAGTTTATCTCCGACAGTTCCGAACACTGAAGCTTTCTTT. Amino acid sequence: CASSLSPTVPNTEAFF.

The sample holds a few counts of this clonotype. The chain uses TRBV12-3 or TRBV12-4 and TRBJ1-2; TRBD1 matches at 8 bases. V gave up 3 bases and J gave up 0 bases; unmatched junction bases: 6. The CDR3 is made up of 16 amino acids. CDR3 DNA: TGTGCCAGCAGTTTTCGGGCAGGGGGCTCTAACTATGGCTACACCTTC. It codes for CASSFRAGGSNYGYTF.

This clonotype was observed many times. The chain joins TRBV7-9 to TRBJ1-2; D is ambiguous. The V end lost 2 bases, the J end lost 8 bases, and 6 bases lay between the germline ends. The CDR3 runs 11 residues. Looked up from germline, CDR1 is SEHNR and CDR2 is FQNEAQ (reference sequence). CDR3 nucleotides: TGTGCCAGCAGCTTACAGAACGGCTACACCTTC. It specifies CASSLQNGYTF.

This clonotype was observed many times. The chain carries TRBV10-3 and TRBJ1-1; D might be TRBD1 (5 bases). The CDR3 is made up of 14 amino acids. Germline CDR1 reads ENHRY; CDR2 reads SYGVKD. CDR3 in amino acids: CATSPGAGIAEAFF. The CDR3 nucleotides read TGTGCTACATCACCTGGGGCAGGGATCGCTGAAGCTTTCTTT.

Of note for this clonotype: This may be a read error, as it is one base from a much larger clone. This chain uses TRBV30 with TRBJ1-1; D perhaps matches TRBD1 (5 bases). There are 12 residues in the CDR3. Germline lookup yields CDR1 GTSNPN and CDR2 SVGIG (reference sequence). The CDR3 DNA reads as TGTGCTCGGGCGGGGGAGAACACTGAAGCTTTCTTT. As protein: CARAGENTEAFF.

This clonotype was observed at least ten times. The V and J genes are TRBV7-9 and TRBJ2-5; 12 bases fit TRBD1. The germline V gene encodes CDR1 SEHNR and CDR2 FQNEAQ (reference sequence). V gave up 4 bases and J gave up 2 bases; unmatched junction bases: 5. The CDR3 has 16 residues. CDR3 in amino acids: CASSSGTGGVQETQYF. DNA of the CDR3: TGTGCCAGCAGCTCCGGGACAGGGGGCGTTCAAGAGACCCAGTACTTC.

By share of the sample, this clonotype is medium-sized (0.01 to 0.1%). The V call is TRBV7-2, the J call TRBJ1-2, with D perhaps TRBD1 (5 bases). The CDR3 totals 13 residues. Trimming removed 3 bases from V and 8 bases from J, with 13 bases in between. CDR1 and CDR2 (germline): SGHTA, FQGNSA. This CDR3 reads CASSFPGTGGYTF. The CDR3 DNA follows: TGTGCCAGCAGCTTCCCCGGGACCGGAGGCTACACCTTC.

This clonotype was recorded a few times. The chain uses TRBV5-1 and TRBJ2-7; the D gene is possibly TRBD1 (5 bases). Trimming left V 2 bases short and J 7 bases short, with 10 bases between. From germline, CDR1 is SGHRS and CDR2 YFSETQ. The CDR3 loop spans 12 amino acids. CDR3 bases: TGCGCCAGCAGCTTCCAGGGAAGGGAGCAGTACTTC. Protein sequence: CASSFQGREQYF.

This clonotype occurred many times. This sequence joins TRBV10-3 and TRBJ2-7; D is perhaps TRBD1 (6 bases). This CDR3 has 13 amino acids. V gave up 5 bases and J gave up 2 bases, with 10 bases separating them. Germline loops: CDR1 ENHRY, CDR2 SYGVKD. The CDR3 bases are TGTGCCATCAGTTTACAGGGAGCCTACGAGCAGTACTTC. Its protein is CAISLQGAYEQYF.

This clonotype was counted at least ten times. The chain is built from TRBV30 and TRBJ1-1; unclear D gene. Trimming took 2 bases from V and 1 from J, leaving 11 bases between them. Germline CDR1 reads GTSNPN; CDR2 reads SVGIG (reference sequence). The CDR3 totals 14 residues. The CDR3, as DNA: TGTGCCTGGAGTCCGGGGAATTGGAACACTGAAGCTTTCTTT. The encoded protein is CAWSPGNWNTEAFF.

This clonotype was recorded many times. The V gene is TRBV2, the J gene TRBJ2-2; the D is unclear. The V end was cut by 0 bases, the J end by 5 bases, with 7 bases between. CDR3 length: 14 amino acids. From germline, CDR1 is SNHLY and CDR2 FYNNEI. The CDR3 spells CASSEAGKTGELFF. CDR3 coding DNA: TGTGCCAGCAGTGAAGCAGGGAAAACCGGGGAGCTGTTTTTT. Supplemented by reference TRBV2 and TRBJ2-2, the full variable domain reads EPEVTQTPSHQVTQMGQEVILRCVPISNHLYFYWYRQILGQKVEFLVSFYNNEISEKSEIFDDQFSVERPDGSNFTLKIRSTKLEDSAMYFCASSEAGKTGELFFGEGSRLTVL.

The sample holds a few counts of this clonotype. The CDR3 spells CASSPRVATEAFF. In DNA, the CDR3 is TGTGCCAGCAGCCCCAGGGTGGCTACTGAAGCTTTCTTT. J is TRBJ1-1 and V is TRBV14, with a weak D call TRBD1 (5 bases). V was pared by 4 bases and J by 5 bases, with 11 bases between. This CDR3 spans 13 amino acids. Germline CDR1 is SGHDN and CDR2 is FVKESK.

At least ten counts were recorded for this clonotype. The CDR3 DNA reads TGCGCCAGCAGCCCTCGGACTAGCGGGGGCTCCTACGAGCAGTACTTC. Protein: CASSPRTSGGSYEQYF. The rearrangement links TRBV4-1 to TRBJ2-7, with 13 bases identical to TRBD2. The CDR3 spans 16 residues. Germline assignment: CDR1 MGHRA and CDR2 YSYEKL. V shed 4 bases, J shed 0 bases, and the junction held 3 bases outside the gene matches.

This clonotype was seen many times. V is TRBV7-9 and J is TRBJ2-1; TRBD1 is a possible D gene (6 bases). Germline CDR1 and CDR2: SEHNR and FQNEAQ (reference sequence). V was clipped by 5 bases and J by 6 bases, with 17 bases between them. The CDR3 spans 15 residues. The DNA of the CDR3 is TGTGCCAGCAGCCCCAGGGGCACGCGGGCCAATGAGCAGTTCTTC. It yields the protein CASSPRGTRANEQFF.

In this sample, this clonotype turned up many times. CDR3 sequence: CSAEPGQGNYEQYF. The DNA for the CDR3 is TGCAGTGCTGAGCCGGGACAGGGAAACTACGAGCAGTACTTC. V and J are TRBV20-1 and TRBJ2-7; the match to TRBD1 covers 9 bases. J gave up 3 bases and V 5 bases, and 8 bases lay outside the gene matches. The germline V gene encodes CDR1 DFQATT and CDR2 SNEGSKA (reference sequence). The CDR3 runs to 14 residues.

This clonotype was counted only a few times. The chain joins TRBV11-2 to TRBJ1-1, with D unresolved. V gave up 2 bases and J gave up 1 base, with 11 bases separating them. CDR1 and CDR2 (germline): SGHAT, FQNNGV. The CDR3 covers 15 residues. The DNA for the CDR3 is TGTGCCAGCAGCTTAAACAAGGATACGAACACTGAAGCTTTCTTT. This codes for CASSLNKDTNTEAFF.

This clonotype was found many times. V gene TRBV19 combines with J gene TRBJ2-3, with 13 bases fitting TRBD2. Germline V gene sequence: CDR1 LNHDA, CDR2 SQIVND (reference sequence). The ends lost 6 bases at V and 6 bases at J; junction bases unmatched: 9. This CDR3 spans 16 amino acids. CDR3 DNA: TGTGCCAGTAGCGCAAAAACTAGCGGGGGGGGTGATACGCAGTATTTT. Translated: CASSAKTSGGGDTQYF.

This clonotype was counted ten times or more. The CDR3 coding sequence is TGTGCCAGCAGCCCTAGGACTAGCGCGGATCTAGAGACCCAGTACTTC. Translating it yields CASSPRTSADLETQYF. V usage is TRBV7-2 and J usage is TRBJ2-5; 9 nucleotides match TRBD2. V trimming: 5 bases; J trimming: 4 bases; junction bases outside the gene matches: 11. The CDR3 runs to 16 residues. Germline V gene data show CDR1 as SGHTA and CDR2 as FQGNSA.

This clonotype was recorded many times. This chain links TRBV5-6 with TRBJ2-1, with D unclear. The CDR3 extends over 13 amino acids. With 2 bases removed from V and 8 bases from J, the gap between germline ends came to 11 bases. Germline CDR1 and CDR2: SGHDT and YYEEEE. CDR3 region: CASSFPTIHEQFF. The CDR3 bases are TGTGCCAGCAGCTTCCCCACGATCCATGAGCAGTTCTTC.